The 25 T cell receptor beta chains presented below share a single source sample, sequenced in a study of cytomegalovirus exposure and HLA in healthy donors (dated by TCRdb to the late 2010s). Receptor libraries were prepared by the immunoSEQ multiplex PCR assay. TCRdb retrieved this table from immuneACCESS and kept in-frame rearrangements only. Not all clones are present; in checked studies, unresolved V genes account for under half, and no reason is known for the remainder. The sample table holds about 140,000 clones, of which about four fifths were seen once. Clones ranked in the top ten supply about 1.5% of the sample. The sequenced sample consisted of PBMCs. Every receptor here comes from a young woman in good health and CMV-seronegative.

The J gene is TRBJ2-3, the V gene TRBV2; a possible D gene is TRBD1 (6 bases). The CDR3 contains 13 residues. Germline V gene lookup returns CDR1 SNHLY and CDR2 FYNNEI. V lost 6 bases, J lost 6 bases, and 13 bases lay in between. CDR3 bases: TGTGCCAGCAGCCTACAGGGCGCGGATACGCAGTATTTT. It codes for CASSLQGADTQYF.

The V call is TRBV4-1, the J call TRBJ2-5, with 14 bases that match TRBD2. The germline CDR1 and CDR2 sequences are MGHRA and YSYEKL. CDR3 length: 18 residues. J lost 5 bases, V lost 1 base, and 9 bases had no gene match. For the CDR3, the DNA is TGCGCCAGCAGCCAAGGAGGGACTAGCGGGGGCCAAAGGGAGACCCAGTACTTC. Translating it yields CASSQGGTSGGQRETQYF.

The rearrangement links TRBV5-1 to TRBJ2-1; perhaps TRBD1 as D (6 bases). Germline V gene data show CDR1 as SGHRS and CDR2 as YFSETQ. The CDR3 has 17 amino acids. V was trimmed by 0 bases and J by 1 base, leaving 14 bases between them. CDR3 residues: CASSLGGGPLSYNEQFF. The CDR3, as DNA: TGCGCCAGCAGCTTGGGAGGGGGTCCCCTTTCCTACAATGAGCAGTTCTTC.

This chain connects TRBV5-1 to TRBJ1-6, with 8 bases that match TRBD1. The trim removed 0 bases at V and 10 bases at J, leaving 9 bases unmatched. Germline V CDR1 and CDR2: SGHRS, YFSETQ. The CDR3 is 16 amino acids. This CDR3 reads CASSLVPTGAPSPLHF. CDR3 nucleotides: TGCGCCAGCAGCTTGGTTCCGACAGGGGCTCCCTCACCCCTCCACTTT. The variable domain in full, completed from reference TRBV5-1 and TRBJ1-6, reads KAGVTQTPRYLIKTRGQQVTLSCSPISGHRSVSWYQQTPGQGLQFLFEYFSETQRNKGNFPGRFSGRQFSNSRSEMNVSTLELGDSALYLCASSLVPTGAPSPLHFGNGTRLTVT.

This chain connects TRBV28 to TRBJ2-3; 9 bases map to TRBD2. The germline V gene encodes CDR1 MDHEN and CDR2 SYDVKM. Trimming took 3 bases from V and 0 from J; bases not matched to a gene: 10. This CDR3 contains 18 residues. The CDR3 nucleotides read TGTGCCAGCAGTTTTGTTGCGGGGGGGCTCGGGAGCACAGATACGCAGTATTTT. Protein sequence: CASSFVAGGLGSTDTQYF.

The V gene is TRBV5-1, the J gene TRBJ2-1, with 14 bases lining up with TRBD2. This CDR3 has 19 residues. V shed 1 base and J 4 bases; nucleotides not matched to a gene: 10. CDR1 is SGHRS, CDR2 YFSETQ, per germline. DNA for the CDR3: TGCGCCAGCAGCTTGACACTGAGACTAGCGGGGGGGCCGTACAATGAGCAGTTCTTC. It yields the protein CASSLTLRLAGGPYNEQFF.

This clone was seen more than once but under ten times. This rearrangement joins TRBV2 to TRBJ1-6; 9 nucleotides agree with TRBD1. The J segment lost 7 bases and the V segment lost 6 bases, leaving 4 bases of the junction unmatched. Germline assignment: CDR1 SNHLY and CDR2 FYNNEI. This CDR3 spans 14 amino acids. The CDR3 is CASRIGQGNSPLHF. Here the CDR3 DNA reads TGTGCCAGCAGGATAGGACAGGGGAATTCACCCCTCCACTTT. Full variable domain (missing parts from reference TRBV2 and TRBJ1-6): EPEVTQTPSHQVTQMGQEVILRCVPISNHLYFYWYRQILGQKVEFLVSFYNNEISEKSEIFDDQFSVERPDGSNFTLKIRSTKLEDSAMYFCASRIGQGNSPLHFGNGTRLTVT.

The V call is TRBV9, the J call TRBJ1-1, with unresolved D. The CDR3 length is 13 residues. Deletions cut 0 bases from V and 5 bases from J, with 8 bases between. Germline V gene data show CDR1 as SGDLS and CDR2 as YYNGEE. CDR3 residues: CASSVDLNTEAFF. CDR3 sequence (DNA): TGTGCCAGCAGCGTAGATCTTAATACTGAAGCTTTCTTT.

This chain connects TRBV19 to TRBJ1-2; 7 nucleotides line up with TRBD1. The CDR3 spans 14 residues. V shed 9 bases, J shed 6 bases, and the junction held 13 bases outside the gene matches. Germline V gives CDR1 LNHDA, CDR2 SQIVND (reference sequence). CDR3: CASLKSGQEDGYTF. CDR3 coding DNA: TGTGCCAGCCTTAAATCCGGACAGGAGGATGGCTACACCTTC.

J is TRBJ2-3 and V is TRBV5-1, with TRBD2 matching over 11 bases. Unmatched junction bases numbered 6, after V lost 4 bases and J lost 2 bases. The germline V gene encodes CDR1 SGHRS and CDR2 YFSETQ. This CDR3 comprises 16 residues. CDR3 nucleotide sequence: TGCGCCAGCAGCCCGACGGGACTAGCGGACACAGATACGCAGTATTTT. It translates to CASSPTGLADTDTQYF. Looking up the rest from reference TRBV5-1 and TRBJ2-3 gives the full variable domain: KAGVTQTPRYLIKTRGQQVTLSCSPISGHRSVSWYQQTPGQGLQFLFEYFSETQRNKGNFPGRFSGRQFSNSRSEMNVSTLELGDSALYLCASSPTGLADTDTQYFGPGTRLTVL.

The rearrangement joins TRBV4-1 to TRBJ2-1; 9 bases fit TRBD1. Losses at the gene ends were 6 bases for V and 3 bases for J; bases not matched to a gene: 6. The length of the CDR3 is 15 residues. Per the germline V gene, CDR1 is MGHRA and CDR2 is YSYEKL. The CDR3 sequence: CASRAGTGIYNEQFF. CDR3 bases: TGCGCCAGCAGGGCCGGGACAGGGATCTACAATGAGCAGTTCTTC.

The V and J genes are TRBV7-9 and TRBJ1-1; the match to TRBD1 covers 9 bases. Trimming cost V 3 bases and J 3 bases; bases outside gene matches: 5. CDR3 size: 15 residues. Germline V lookup: CDR1 SEHNR, CDR2 FQNEAQ (reference sequence). CDR3 protein: CASSFDRDRDTEAFF. The CDR3 DNA sequence: TGTGCCAGCAGCTTCGACCGGGACAGGGACACTGAAGCTTTCTTT.

The J gene is TRBJ1-2, the V gene TRBV18, with D possibly matching TRBD1 (6 bases). Trimming stripped 4 bases from V and 4 bases from J, with 10 bases between. Germline loops: CDR1 KGHSH, CDR2 LQKENI. This CDR3 is 13 amino acids long. CDR3 bases: TGTGCCAGCTCACGCACACAGGGCTATGGCTACACCTTC. Its translation: CASSRTQGYGYTF.

V gene TRBV9 combines with J gene TRBJ1-2; the D gene is possibly TRBD1 (5 bases). Looked up from germline, CDR1 is SGDLS and CDR2 is YYNGEE. V lost 0 bases, J lost 3 bases, and 9 bases lay in between. CDR3 length: 14 amino acids. The CDR3 bases are TGTGCCAGCAGCGTAGCGGGGGATGACTATGGCTACACCTTC. Translating it yields CASSVAGDDYGYTF.

The chain links TRBV10-3 to TRBJ2-3; 12 bases agree with TRBD2. V shed 7 bases, J shed 6 bases, and the junction held 5 bases outside the gene matches. The germline V gene has CDR1 ENHRY and CDR2 SYGVKD. CDR3 length equals 14 residues. CDR3 amino acids: CAIKGLAGLDTQYF. DNA of the CDR3: TGTGCCATCAAGGGACTAGCGGGTCTGGATACGCAGTATTTT.

The V call is TRBV5-1, the J call TRBJ1-4; D is possibly TRBD1 (5 bases). The CDR3 covers 17 residues. The V and J ends lost 0 bases and 0 bases respectively, with 12 bases between them. Germline V lookup: CDR1 SGHRS, CDR2 YFSETQ. The CDR3 DNA is TGCGCCAGCAGCTTGGCGGGGGGTGGTGCAACTAATGAAAAACTGTTTTTT. This translates into CASSLAGGGATNEKLFF.

The CDR3 here is CASSLDPGTEAFF. The CDR3 bases are TGTGCCAGCAGCTTAGATCCGGGTACTGAAGCTTTCTTT. The rearrangement links TRBV11-2 to TRBJ1-1; D ambiguous. Germline CDR1 SGHAT, CDR2 FQNNGV. The CDR3 is made up of 13 amino acids. The ends were cut back, 0 bases at V and 5 bases at J, with 7 bases in the middle.

This rearrangement joins TRBV1 to TRBJ1-6. TRBV1 is shown as a pseudogene. The length of the CDR3 is 19 residues. CDR3 in amino acids: CTSSQDKAGGGLIDSPLHF. The CDR3 coding sequence is TGCACCAGCAGCCAAGATAAGGCGGGGGGAGGACTAATCGATTCACCCCTCCACTTT.

Here the CDR3 reads CASSLVGLAGVNEQFF. The CDR3 nucleotides are TGTGCCAGCAGCTTAGTAGGACTAGCGGGGGTCAATGAGCAGTTCTTC. V and J are TRBV11-2 and TRBJ2-1; 13 bases match TRBD2. Germline CDR1 and CDR2: SGHAT and FQNNGV. V gave up 1 base and J gave up 6 bases; unmatched junction bases: 3. This CDR3 contains 16 residues.

CDR3 DNA: TGTGCCAGCAGCTTGCTTTCCCTCGGGTCCGGGGAGCTGTTTTTT. As protein: CASSLLSLGSGELFF. This chain uses TRBV5-5 with TRBJ2-2, with D unresolved. V was trimmed by 1 base and J by 6 bases, leaving 13 bases between them. The CDR3 sequence is 15 residues long. The germline V gene encodes CDR1 SGHKS and CDR2 YYEKEE (reference sequence).

The chain is built from TRBV4-2 and TRBJ1-4; D unresolved. The germline gives CDR1 LGHNA, CDR2 YNFKEQ. V lost 0 bases to trimming and J lost 0 bases, with 11 bases between them. The length of the CDR3 is 17 residues. The CDR3 sequence is CASSQDHQAATNEKLFF. The CDR3 coding sequence is TGTGCCAGCAGCCAAGATCATCAGGCCGCAACTAATGAAAAACTGTTTTTT.

The chain combines TRBV9 with TRBJ2-3, with D possibly matching TRBD2 (7 bases). The CDR3 length is 16 residues. Germline V lookup: CDR1 SGDLS, CDR2 YYNGEE. With 0 bases removed from V and 6 bases from J, the gap between germline ends came to 17 bases. In DNA form, the CDR3 reads TGTGCCAGCAGCGTAGGGGAGGGCACAGGGACCGATACGCAGTATTTT. It yields the protein CASSVGEGTGTDTQYF.

The J gene is TRBJ2-2, the V gene TRBV28; 8 bases map to TRBD1. The germline gives CDR1 MDHEN, CDR2 SYDVKM. The V gene end was trimmed by 3 bases and the J gene end by 1 base; junction bases not matched to a gene: 4. This CDR3 has 16 amino acids. Here the CDR3 DNA reads TGTGCCAGCAGTTTGACCGGACAGGGGAACACCGGGGAGCTGTTTTTT. It codes for CASSLTGQGNTGELFF.

CDR3 DNA sequence: TGTGCCAGCAGTTACGGGACAGCTAACACCGGGGAGCTGTTTTTT. Protein sequence: CASSYGTANTGELFF. The chain carries TRBV6-5 and TRBJ2-2, with TRBD1 matching 7 bases. Germline values: CDR1 MNHEY, CDR2 SVGAGI. The CDR3 loop spans 15 amino acids. Trimming at V came to 2 bases and at J to 2 bases, leaving 2 bases not matched to a gene.

V gene TRBV5-6 combines with J gene TRBJ2-1, with TRBD2 identical over 9 bases. The germline CDR1 and CDR2 sequences are SGHDT and YYEEEE. The CDR3 is 15 residues long. Trimming removed 1 base from V and 6 bases from J; junction bases left unmatched: 5. CDR3 DNA: TGTGCCAGCAGCTTGCTGGCGGGGGGGTTCAATGAGCAGTTCTTC. This sequence encodes CASSLLAGGFNEQFF.